The 8 T cell receptor beta chains below come from one sample, sequenced in a study of T cells expressing NK-cell markers. TCRdb reprocessed the 5' RACE reads, with one entry per CDR3 protein and no DNA. Recorded for this sample: roughly 120,000 distinct CDR3 sequences. The material sequenced was blood T cells: a sorted CD56 or NKG2C T cell subset, CD4+ or CD8+ T cells, or bulk PBMC T cells (not recorded which). These TCRs come from a woman aged 18 to 75 in good health.

This chain joins TRBV20-1 and TRBJ1-2. This CDR3 is 13 amino acids long. CDR1 and CDR2 (germline): DFQATT, SNEGSKA (reference sequence). The CDR3 sequence: CSARRGPSYGYTF.

The CDR3 loop is CASSSPRTSSSTDTQYF. The chain uses TRBV6-5 and TRBJ2-3; the TCRdb call, TRBD2, lacks DNA for checking. Germline V gives CDR1 MNHEY, CDR2 SVGAGI. This CDR3 is 17 amino acids long.

CDR3 sequence reads: CSALRYGGAGAEQFF. The chain combines TRBV29-1 with TRBJ2-1; TCRdb outputs TRBD2, but without DNA this stays unchecked. Germline CDR1 and CDR2: SQVTM and ANQGSEA. The CDR3 is 15 amino acids.

The CDR3: CAISDGTGDYNEQFF. The V and J genes are TRBV10-3 and TRBJ2-1; there is no DNA to check the TCRdb D call of TRBD1. Germline V gives CDR1 ENHRY, CDR2 SYGVKD. The CDR3 consists of 15 residues.

The chain employs TRBV6-1 and TRBJ2-1; TCRdb calls TRBD1, which cannot be checked without DNA. Germline CDR1 MNHNS, CDR2 SASEGT. This CDR3 region has 14 residues. The CDR3 reads CASSAIQGDNEQFF.

This chain uses TRBV20-1 with TRBJ2-4; TCRdb's D call of TRBD1 is untestable without DNA. The germline gives CDR1 DFQATT, CDR2 SNEGSKA (reference sequence). The CDR3 runs 15 residues. CDR3 residues: CSARVGGSAKNIQYF.

The chain uses TRBV19 and TRBJ1-2. The CDR3 runs 14 residues. The germline V gene encodes CDR1 LNHDA and CDR2 SQIVND (reference sequence). CDR3 protein: CASSIGPRGYGYTF.

This sequence joins TRBV7-8 and TRBJ2-7; the D gene TCRdb calls, TRBD2, cannot be checked with no DNA. This CDR3 region has 16 residues. CDR1 and CDR2 from the germline V gene are SGHVS and FQNEAQ. The CDR3 here is CASSLGPGLAVYEQYF.